This TCR beta chain was retrieved from a study of graft-versus-host responses after intestinal transplantation. Across the whole study: Anti-thymocyte globulin induction preceded about three years of tacrolimus and steroid maintenance in all recipients.

Study-level findings and limits: Early post-transplant HvG declines showed an association with peak circulating GvH clone levels.

This clone was found once. Its antigen remains unknown. CDR1 is MDHEN and CDR2 is SYDVKM in the germline V gene. The V end lost 6 bases, the J end lost 7 bases, and 21 bases lay between the germline ends. This CDR3 region has 15 residues. Sequencing was performed with immunoSEQ multiplex PCR; in TCRdb, only in-frame clones are kept and a portion is missing. This table has about 64,000 clones, roughly 89% appearing once. The clonotype originates from a human patient who received an intestinal transplant, so some T cells may come from the graft donor. V and J are TRBV28 and TRBJ1-2; D unclear. Material: bone marrow, obtained less than 750 days after intestinal transplantation. For the CDR3, the DNA is TGTGCCAGCAGCCAAGAGTGGACCGGGGTTGTTGGCTACACCTTC. This encodes CASSQEWTGVVGYTF.